The entry below describes one T cell receptor beta chain. This sample is drawn from a study of blood T cell repertoires in COVID-19. Study summary: The United States, Italy and Spain provided the acute and convalescent COVID-19 samples.

Profiled with immunoSEQ multiplex PCR; TCRdb holds only in-frame clones, not every one. The table has 150,000 to 190,000 clones, around 84% seen once. CDR1 is ENHRY and CDR2 is SYGVKD in the germline V gene. The junction had 3 bases not matched to a gene; V was cut back by 4 bases and J by 1 base. CDR3 length: 14 amino acids. The chain recombines TRBV10-3 with TRBJ1-1; 7 bases line up with TRBD1. The receptor was isolated from a man over 45 who had recovered from COVID-19. The sample taken for sequencing was PBMCs or T cells enriched from blood (not recorded which). CDR3 sequence: CAISGGQTNTEAFF. CDR3 in DNA: TGTGCCATCAGTGGGGGACAGACGAACACTGAAGCTTTCTTT.